This T cell receptor beta chain was observed in a study of shared clonotypes between healthy human individuals. Study-level findings and limits: Few donors restricted represented genetic and exposure-history diversity.

None of the donors, who were healthy HIV-negative adults, had recently had acute infections or vaccinations. This clone was detected once. Its antigen is currently unknown. Other nucleotide sequences from this sample produce the same CDR3. Germline V CDR1 and CDR2: GTSNPN, SVGIG (reference sequence). This CDR3 has 12 residues. The V gene lost 0 bases and the J gene lost 3 bases, with 6 bases spanning the gap. Investigators spread the genomic DNA of each subset evenly over several immunoSEQ plates. Sequencing on ten immunoSEQ deep assay plates was performed for unsorted PBMC DNA. The protocol was immunoSEQ multiplex PCR, while the TCRdb copy is restricted to in-frame clones and leaves out a portion. The table lists 450,000 to 500,000 clones, roughly four fifths of them singletons, with over 10% in the top ten.

The receptor was derived from a middle-aged woman in good health. Some clones in this sample may be carry-over from other donors' samples. The V gene is TRBV30, the J gene TRBJ2-7, with D uncertain. Sequencing was performed on PBMCs. The chain's CDR3 is CAWSVLGYEQYF. The DNA of the CDR3 is TGTGCCTGGAGTGTTTTGGGCTACGAGCAGTACTTC.